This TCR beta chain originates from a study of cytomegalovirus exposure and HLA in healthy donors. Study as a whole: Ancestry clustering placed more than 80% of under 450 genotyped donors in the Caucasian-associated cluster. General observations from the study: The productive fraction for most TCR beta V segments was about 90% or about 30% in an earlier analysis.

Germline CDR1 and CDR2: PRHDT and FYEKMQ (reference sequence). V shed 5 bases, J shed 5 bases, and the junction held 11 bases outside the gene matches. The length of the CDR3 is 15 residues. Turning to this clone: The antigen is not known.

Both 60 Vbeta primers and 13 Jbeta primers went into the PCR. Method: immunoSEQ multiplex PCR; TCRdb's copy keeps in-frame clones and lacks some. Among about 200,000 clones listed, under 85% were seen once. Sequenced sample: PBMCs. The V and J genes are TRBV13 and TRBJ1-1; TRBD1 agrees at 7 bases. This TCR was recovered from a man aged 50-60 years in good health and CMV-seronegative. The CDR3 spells CASSGLTGWKTEAFF. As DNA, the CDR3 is TGTGCCAGCAGCGGTTTGACAGGGTGGAAGACTGAAGCTTTCTTT.